The clone carrying this T cell receptor beta chain has just a few counts. Its specificity is unknown. The data are from a study of T cell repertoires in cytomegalovirus infection. Study summary: The authors used CMV epitopes that were HLA-C-restricted (recently identified) and HLA-B-restricted (well studied). Public TCR beta signature analysis indicated the presence of both CMV infection and matching HLA type.

Study-wide points: Frequencies of public TCR beta families were cumulated, and this identified carriers of CMV plus the relevant HLA. The response measured ex vivo was dominated by TCR beta clonotypes (HLA-C-restricted and CMV-specific).

Each CDR3 protein is one row after TCRdb ran MiXCR on the reads. The profile shows under 450,000 distinct CDR3 sequences, roughly 34% of them singletons. This sequence was found in a human donor in good health (CMV status not recorded). Some clones in this sample may be carry-over from other donors' samples. The sample consisted of cultured PBMCs, taken from culture after CMV antigen stimulation.

The CDR3: CASSAFLGRGGSPLHF. The CDR3 nucleotides read TGTGCCAGCAGCGCGTTTTTGGGCAGGGGGGGATCACCCCTCCACTTT. The rearrangement joins TRBV7-9 to TRBJ1-6; TRBD1 matches at 7 bases. V trimming: 5 bases; J trimming: 10 bases; junction bases outside the gene matches: 14. CDR3 size: 16 residues. Looked up from germline, CDR1 is SEHNR and CDR2 is FQNEAQ (reference sequence).